This TCR beta chain was identified during a study of T cell repertoires in cytomegalovirus infection (dated by TCRdb to about 2019). For the study in its entirety: Peptide stimulations targeted recently identified HLA-C-restricted CMV epitopes, whose presentation resists viral immunomodulation, together with well-studied HLA-B-restricted epitopes. Donor HLA type was relevant to the analysis, because carriage of CMV infection together with the matching HLA type was indicated by public TCR beta signatures. Beyond this particular receptor, the publication reports: In the ex vivo response, HLA-C-restricted CMV-specific TCR beta clonotypes were dominant, and in two of eight donors the single most frequent clonotype came from this HLA-C-restricted group. Cumulative frequency of public TCR beta family members discriminated carriers of CMV infection plus the relevant HLA type in this cohort and an independent 352-donor cohort.

Instrument used: Illumina HiSeq 1500. In TCRdb, the public reads were trimmed at Q25 with fastp and aligned with MiXCR, with productive beta chains retained. One record per CDR3 amino acid sequence lists the most common genes and DNA. The sample profile shows 370,000 or so distinct CDR3 sequences; just under 35% of them were found once. About 13% of the sample is in the top ten clones. The CDR3 contains 16 residues, cysteine and phenylalanine counted. Just CDR3 DNA is preserved here, 48 bases in frame from base 1. V and J are truncated by 0 bases and 2 bases respectively, leaving an intervening sequence of 13 bases. For CDR1 and CDR2, the germline V gene lists MNHNS and SASEGT. The treatment or condition label for this specimen denotes: in vitro stimulation with specific CMV peptide epitopes to enrich CMV-specific T cells. Comments on this clonotype: What antigen it recognizes has not been identified. The input lacks base qualities; no much larger clone sits a single base away.

The clonotype was recovered from a human donor in good health (CMV status not recorded). Some clones in this sample may be carry-over from other donors' samples. The chain was built from TRBV6-1 and TRBJ2-5, with a weak D call of TRBD2 (5 bases match). The sequencing here drew on cultured PBMCs, taken from culture after CMV antigen stimulation. The DNA reads as follows: TGTGCCAGCAGTGAAGCGCCGGGGATTGGGCAAGAGACCCAGTACTTC. The resulting protein is CASSEAPGIGQETQYF.